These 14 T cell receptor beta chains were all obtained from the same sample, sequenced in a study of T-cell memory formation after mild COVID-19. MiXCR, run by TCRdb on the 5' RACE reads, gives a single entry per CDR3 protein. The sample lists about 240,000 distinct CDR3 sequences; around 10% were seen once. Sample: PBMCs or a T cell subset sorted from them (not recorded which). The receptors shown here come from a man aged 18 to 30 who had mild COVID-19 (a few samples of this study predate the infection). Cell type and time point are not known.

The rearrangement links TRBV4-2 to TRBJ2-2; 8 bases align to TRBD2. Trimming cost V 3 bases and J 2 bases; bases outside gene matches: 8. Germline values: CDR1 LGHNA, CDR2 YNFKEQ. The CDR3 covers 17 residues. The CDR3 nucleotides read TGTGCCAGCAGCCAGCCGGGGGGGACTCGTAACACCGGGGAGCTGTTTTTT. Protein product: CASSQPGGTRNTGELFF.

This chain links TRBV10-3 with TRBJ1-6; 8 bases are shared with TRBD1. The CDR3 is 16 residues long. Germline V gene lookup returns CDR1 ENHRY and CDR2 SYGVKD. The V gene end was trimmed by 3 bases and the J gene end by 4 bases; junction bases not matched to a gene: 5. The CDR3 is CAISDPGQGYNSPLHF. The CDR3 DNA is TGTGCCATCAGTGACCCTGGACAGGGATATAATTCACCCCTCCACTTT.

The CDR3 sequence: CASSGVSFPTYTEAFF. The CDR3 DNA is TGCGCCAGCAGCGGGGTTTCGTTTCCCACCTACACTGAAGCTTTCTTT. The chain has TRBV5-1 and TRBJ1-1; D not certain. Germline CDR1 reads SGHRS; CDR2 reads YFSETQ. The CDR3 covers 16 residues. Trimming cost V 4 bases and J 3 bases, with 19 bases left between them. The full variable domain, its missing parts supplied by reference TRBV5-1 and TRBJ1-1, is KAGVTQTPRYLIKTRGQQVTLSCSPISGHRSVSWYQQTPGQGLQFLFEYFSETQRNKGNFPGRFSGRQFSNSRSEMNVSTLELGDSALYLCASSGVSFPTYTEAFFGQGTRLTVV.

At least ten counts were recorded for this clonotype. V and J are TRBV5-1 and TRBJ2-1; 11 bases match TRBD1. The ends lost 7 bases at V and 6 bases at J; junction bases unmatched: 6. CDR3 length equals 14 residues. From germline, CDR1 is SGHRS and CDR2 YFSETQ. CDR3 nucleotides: TGCGCCAGCGGAACCGGGACAGGGGGCAATGAGCAGTTCTTC. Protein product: CASGTGTGGNEQFF.

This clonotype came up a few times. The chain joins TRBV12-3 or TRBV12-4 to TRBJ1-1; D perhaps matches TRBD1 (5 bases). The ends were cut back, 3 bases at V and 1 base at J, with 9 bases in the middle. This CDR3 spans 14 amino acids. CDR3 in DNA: TGTGCCAGCAGTTTCGGACAAAGGAACACTGAAGCTTTCTTT. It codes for CASSFGQRNTEAFF.

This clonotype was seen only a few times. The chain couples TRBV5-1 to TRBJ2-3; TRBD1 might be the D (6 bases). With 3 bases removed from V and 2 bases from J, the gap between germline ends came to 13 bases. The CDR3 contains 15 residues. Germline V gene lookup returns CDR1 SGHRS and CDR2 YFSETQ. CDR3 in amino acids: CASSSPGTPTDTQYF. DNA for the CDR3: TGCGCCAGCAGCTCTCCCGGGACACCCACAGATACGCAGTATTTT.

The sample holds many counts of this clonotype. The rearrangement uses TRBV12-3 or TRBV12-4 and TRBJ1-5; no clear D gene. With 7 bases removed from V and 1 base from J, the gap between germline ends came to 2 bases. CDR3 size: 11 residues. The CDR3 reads CASMSNQPQHF. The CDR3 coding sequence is TGTGCCAGCATGAGCAATCAGCCCCAGCATTTT.

DNA for the CDR3: TGTGCCAGCAGCCAAAACCTCTACGAGCAGTACTTC. Amino acid sequence: CASSQNLYEQYF. The chain recombines TRBV7-9 with TRBJ2-7; D gene uncertain. The CDR3 consists of 12 residues. Trimming stripped 5 bases from V and 3 bases from J, with 8 bases between. The germline CDR1 and CDR2 sequences are SEHNR and FQNEAQ (reference sequence).

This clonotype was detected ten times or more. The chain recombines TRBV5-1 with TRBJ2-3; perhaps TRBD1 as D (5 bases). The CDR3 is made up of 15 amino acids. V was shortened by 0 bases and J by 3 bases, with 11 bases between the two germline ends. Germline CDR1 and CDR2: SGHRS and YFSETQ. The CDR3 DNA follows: TGCGCCAGCAGCTTGGTAGGGGCTGGGACAGATACGCAGTATTTT. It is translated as CASSLVGAGTDTQYF.

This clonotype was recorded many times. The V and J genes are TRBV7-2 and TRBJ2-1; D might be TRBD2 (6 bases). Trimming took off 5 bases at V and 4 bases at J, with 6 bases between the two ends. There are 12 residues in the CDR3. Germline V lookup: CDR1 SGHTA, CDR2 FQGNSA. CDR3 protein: CASSRGYNEQFF. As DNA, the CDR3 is TGTGCCAGCAGCCGGGGGTACAATGAGCAGTTCTTC. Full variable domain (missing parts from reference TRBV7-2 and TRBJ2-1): GAGVSQSPSNKVTEKGKDVELRCDPISGHTALYWYRQSLGQGLEFLIYFQGNSAPDKSGLPSDRFSAERTGGSVSTLTIQRTQQEDSAVYLCASSRGYNEQFFGPGTRLTVL.

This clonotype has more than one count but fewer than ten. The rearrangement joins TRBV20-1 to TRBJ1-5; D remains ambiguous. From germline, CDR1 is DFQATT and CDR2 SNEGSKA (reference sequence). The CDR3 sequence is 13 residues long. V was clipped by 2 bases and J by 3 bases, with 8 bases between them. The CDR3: CSARSAANQPQHF. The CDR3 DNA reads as TGCAGTGCTAGATCTGCGGCCAATCAGCCCCAGCATTTT.

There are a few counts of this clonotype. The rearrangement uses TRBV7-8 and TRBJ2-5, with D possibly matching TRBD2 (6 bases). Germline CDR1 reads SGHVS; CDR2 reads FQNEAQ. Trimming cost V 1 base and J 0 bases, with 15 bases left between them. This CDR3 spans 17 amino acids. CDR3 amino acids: CASSLVGYAGYQETQYF. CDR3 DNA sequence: TGTGCCAGCAGCTTAGTCGGCTACGCGGGGTACCAAGAGACCCAGTACTTC. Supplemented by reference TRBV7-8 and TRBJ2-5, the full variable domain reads GAGVSQSPRYKVAKRGQDVALRCDPISGHVSLFWYQQALGQGPEFLTYFQNEAQLDKSGLPSDRFFAERPEGSVSTLKIQRTQQEDSAVYLCASSLVGYAGYQETQYFGPGTRLLVL.

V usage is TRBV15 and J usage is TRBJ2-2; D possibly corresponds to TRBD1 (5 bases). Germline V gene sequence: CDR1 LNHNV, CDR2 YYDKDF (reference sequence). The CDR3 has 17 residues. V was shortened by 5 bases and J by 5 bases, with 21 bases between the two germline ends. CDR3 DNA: TGTGCCACCAGCCTCGACAAGGGGCGCCTCCTAACCGGGGAGCTGTTTTTT. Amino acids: CATSLDKGRLLTGELFF.

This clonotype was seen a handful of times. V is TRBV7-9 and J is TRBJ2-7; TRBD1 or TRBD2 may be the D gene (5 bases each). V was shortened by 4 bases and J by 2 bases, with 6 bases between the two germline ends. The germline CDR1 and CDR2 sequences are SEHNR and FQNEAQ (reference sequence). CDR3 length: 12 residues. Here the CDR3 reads CASSSGPYEQYF. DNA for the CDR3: TGTGCCAGCAGCTCGGGGCCCTACGAGCAGTACTTC.